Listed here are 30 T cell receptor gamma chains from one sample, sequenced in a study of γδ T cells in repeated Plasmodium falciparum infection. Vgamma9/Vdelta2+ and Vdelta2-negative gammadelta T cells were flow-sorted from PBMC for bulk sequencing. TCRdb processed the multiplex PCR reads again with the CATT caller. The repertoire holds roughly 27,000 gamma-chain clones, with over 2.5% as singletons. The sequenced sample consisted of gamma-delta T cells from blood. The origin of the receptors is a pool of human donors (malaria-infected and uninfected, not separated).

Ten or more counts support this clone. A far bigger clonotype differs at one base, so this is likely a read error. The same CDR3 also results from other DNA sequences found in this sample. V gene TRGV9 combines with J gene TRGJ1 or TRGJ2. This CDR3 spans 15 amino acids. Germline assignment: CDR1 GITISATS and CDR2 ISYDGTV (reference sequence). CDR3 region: CALWEASLPYYKKLF. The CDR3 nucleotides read TGTGCCTTGTGGGAGGCAAGCCTCCCTTATTATAAGAAGCTCTTT.

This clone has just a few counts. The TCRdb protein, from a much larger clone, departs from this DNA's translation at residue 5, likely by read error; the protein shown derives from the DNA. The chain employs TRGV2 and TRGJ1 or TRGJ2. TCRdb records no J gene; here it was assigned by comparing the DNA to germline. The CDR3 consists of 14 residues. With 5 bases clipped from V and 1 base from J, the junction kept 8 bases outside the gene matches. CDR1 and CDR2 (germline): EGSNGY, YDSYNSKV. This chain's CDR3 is CATWGGPNYYKKLF. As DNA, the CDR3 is TGTGCCACCTGGGGCGGTCCTAATTATTATAAGAAACTCTTT.

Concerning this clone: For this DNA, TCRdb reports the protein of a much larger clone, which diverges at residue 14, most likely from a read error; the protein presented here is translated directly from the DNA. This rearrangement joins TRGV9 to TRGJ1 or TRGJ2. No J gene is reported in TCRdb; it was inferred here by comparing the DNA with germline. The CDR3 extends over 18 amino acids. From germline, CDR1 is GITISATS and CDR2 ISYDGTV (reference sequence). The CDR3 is CALWEVRRTPTTYSKKLF. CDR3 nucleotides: TGTGCCTTGTGGGAGGTGAGGAGAACTCCGACGACTTATTCTAAGAAACTCTTT.

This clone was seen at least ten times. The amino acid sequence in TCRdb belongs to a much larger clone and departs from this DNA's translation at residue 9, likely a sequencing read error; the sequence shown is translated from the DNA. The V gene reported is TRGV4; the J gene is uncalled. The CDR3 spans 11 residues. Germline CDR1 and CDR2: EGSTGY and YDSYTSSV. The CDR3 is CATWDLYKRLF. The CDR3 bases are TGTGCCACCTGGGATTTATATAAGAGACTCTTT.

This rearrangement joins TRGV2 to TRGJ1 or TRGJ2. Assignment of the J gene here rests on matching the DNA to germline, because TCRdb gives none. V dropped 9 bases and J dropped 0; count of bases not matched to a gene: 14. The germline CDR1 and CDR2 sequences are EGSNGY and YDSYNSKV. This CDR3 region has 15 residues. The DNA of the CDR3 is TGTGCCACCCAGGGGTTGGCCGGGAATTATTATAAGAAACTCTTT. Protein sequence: CATQGLAGNYYKKLF.

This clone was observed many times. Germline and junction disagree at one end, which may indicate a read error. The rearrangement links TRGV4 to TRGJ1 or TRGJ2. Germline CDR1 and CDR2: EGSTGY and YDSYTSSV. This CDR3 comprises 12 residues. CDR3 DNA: TGTGCCACCCGGAACTGTTATTATAAGAGACTCTTT. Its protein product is CATRNCYYKRLF.

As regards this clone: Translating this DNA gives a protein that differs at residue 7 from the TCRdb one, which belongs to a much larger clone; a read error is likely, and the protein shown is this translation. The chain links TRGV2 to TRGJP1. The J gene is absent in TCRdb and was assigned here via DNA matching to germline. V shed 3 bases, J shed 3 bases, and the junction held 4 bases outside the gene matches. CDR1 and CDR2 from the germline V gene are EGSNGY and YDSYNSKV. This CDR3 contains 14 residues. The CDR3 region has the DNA TGTGCCACCTGGGACTTTGCCACTGGTTGGTTCAAGATATTT. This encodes CATWDFATGWFKIF.

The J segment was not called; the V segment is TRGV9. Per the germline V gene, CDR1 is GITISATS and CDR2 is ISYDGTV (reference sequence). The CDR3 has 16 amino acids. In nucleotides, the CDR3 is TGTGCCTTGTGGGCGGTGGCTGCGTTGGGCCAAAAACTCCAGGTATTT. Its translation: CALWAVAALGQKLQVF.

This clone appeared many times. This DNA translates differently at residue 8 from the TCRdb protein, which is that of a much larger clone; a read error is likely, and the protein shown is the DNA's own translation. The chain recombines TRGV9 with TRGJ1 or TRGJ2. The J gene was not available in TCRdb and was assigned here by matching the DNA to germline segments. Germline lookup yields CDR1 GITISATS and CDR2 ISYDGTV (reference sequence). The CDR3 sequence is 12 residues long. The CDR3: CALWVNYDKKLF. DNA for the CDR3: TGTGCCTTGTGGGTGAATTATGATAAGAAACTCTTT.

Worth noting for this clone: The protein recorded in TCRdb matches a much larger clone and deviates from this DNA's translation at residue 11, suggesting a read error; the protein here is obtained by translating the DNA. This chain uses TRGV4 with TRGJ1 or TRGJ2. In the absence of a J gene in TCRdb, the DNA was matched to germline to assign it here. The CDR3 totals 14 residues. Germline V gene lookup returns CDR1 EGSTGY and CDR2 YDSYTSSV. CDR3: CATWDVPNYYMKLF. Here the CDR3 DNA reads TGTGCCACCTGGGATGTCCCGAATTATTATATGAAACTCTTT.

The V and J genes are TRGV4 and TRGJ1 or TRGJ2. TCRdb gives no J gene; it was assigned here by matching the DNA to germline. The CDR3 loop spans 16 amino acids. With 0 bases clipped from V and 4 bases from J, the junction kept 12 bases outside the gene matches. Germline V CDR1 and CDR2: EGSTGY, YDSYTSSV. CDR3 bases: TGTGCCACCTGGGATGGGTCTATGAGTAGGTATTATAAGAAACTCTTT. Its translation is CATWDGSMSRYYKKLF.

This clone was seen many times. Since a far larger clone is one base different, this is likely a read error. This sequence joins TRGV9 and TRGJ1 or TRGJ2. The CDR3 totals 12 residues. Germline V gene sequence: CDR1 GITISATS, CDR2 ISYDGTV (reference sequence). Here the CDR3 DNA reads TGTGCCCTGTGGACCCTTTTGGGCAAGAAACTCTTT. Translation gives CALWTLLGKKLF.

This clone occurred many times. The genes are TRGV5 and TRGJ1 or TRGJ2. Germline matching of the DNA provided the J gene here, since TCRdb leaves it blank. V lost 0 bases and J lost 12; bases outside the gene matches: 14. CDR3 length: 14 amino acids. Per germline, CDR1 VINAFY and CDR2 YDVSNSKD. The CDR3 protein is CATWDRPGAWWKLF. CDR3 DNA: TGTGCCACCTGGGACAGGCCGGGGGCCTGGTGGAAACTCTTT.

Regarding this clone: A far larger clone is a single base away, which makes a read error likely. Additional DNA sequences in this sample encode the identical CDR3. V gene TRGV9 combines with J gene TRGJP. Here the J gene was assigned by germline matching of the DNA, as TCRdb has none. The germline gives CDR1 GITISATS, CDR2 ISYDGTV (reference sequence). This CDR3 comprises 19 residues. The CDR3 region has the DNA TGTGCCTTGTGGGAGGTGCGCGTGGGCCAAGAGTTGGGTAAAAAAATCAAGGTATTT. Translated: CALWEVRVGQELGKKIKVF.

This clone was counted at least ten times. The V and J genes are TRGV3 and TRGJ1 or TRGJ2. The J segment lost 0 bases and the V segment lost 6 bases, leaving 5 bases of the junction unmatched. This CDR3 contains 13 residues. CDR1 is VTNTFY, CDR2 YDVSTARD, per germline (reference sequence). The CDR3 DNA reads TGTGCCACCTGGTATCTGAATTATTATAAGAAACTCTTT. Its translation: CATWYLNYYKKLF.

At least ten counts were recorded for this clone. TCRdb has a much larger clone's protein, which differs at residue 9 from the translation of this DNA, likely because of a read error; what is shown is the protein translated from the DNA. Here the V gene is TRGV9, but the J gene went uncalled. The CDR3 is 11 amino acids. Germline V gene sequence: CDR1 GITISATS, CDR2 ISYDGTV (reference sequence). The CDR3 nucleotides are TGTGCCTTGTGGGAGGATCATAAGGAACTCTTT. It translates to CALWEDHKELF.

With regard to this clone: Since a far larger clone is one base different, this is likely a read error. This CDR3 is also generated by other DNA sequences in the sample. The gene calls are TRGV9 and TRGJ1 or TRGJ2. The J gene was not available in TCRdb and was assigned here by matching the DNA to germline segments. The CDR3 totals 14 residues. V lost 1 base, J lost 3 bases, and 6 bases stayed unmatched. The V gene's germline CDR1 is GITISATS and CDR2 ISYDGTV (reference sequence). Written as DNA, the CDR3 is TGTGCCTTGTGGGAGGTACATCCTTATTATAAGAAACTCTTT. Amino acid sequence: CALWEVHPYYKKLF.

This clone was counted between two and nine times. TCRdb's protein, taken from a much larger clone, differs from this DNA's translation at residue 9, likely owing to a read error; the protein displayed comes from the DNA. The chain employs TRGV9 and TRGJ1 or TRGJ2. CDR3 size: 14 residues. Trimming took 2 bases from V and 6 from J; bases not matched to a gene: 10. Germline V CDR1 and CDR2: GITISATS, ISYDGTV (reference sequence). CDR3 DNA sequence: TGTGCCTTGTGGGAGGGGGCTAGTTCTTATAAGAAACTCTTT. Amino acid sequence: CALWEGASSYKKLF.

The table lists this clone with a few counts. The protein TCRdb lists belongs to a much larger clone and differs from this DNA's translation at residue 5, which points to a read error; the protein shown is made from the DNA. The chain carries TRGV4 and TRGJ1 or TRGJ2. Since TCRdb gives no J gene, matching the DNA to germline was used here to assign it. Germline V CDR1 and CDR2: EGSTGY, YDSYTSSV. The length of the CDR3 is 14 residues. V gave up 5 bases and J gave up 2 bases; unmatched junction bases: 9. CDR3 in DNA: TGTGCCACCTGGGTTGCCCCGGATTATTATAAGAAACTCTTT. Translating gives CATWVAPDYYKKLF.

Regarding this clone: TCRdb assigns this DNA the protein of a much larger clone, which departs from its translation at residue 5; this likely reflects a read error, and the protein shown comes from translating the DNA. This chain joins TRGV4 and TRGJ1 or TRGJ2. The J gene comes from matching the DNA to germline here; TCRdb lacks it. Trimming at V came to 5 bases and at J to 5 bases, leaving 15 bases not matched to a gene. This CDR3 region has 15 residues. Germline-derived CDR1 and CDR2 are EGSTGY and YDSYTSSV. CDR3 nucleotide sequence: TGTGCCACCTGGGGTTACGCCGCCGGGGATTATAAGAAACTCTTT. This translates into CATWGYAAGDYKKLF.

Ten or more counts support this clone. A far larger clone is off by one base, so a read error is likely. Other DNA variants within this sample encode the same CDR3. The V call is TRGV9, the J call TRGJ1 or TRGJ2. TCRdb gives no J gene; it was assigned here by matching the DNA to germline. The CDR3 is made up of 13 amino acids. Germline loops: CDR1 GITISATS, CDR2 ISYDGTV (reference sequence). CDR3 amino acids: CALWELNYYKKLF. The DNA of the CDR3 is TGTGCCTTGTGGGAGCTAAATTATTACAAGAAACTCTTT.

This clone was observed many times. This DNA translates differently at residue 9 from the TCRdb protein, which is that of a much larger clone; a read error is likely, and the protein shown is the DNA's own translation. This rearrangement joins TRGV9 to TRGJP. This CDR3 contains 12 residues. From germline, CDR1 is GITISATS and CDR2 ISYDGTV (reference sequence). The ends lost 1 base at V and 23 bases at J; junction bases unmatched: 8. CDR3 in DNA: TGTGCCTTGTGGGAGGTTAGGAAAGTCAAGGTATTT. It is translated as CALWEVRKVKVF.

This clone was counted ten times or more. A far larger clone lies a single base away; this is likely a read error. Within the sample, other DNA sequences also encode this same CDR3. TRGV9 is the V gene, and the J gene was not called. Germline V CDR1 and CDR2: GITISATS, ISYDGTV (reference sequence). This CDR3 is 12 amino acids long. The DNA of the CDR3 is TGTGCCTTGTGGGAGGTTAGGAAAATCAAGGTGTTT. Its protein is CALWEVRKIKVF.

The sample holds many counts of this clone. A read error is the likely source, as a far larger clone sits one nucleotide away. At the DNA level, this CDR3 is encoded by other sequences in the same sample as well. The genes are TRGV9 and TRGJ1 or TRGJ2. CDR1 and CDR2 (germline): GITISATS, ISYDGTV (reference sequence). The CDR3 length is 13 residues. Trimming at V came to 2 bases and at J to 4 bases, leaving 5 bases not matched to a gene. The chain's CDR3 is CALWEDSYYKKLF. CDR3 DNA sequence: TGTGCCTTGTGGGAGGACAGCTATTATAAGAAACTCTTT.

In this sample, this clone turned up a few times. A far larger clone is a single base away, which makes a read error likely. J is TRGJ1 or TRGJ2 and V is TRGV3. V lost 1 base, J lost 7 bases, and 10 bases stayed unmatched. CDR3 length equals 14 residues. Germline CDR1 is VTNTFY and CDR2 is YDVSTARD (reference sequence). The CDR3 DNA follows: TGTGCCACCTGGGACAGTGACTGGTCCTATAAGAAACTCTTT. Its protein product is CATWDSDWSYKKLF.

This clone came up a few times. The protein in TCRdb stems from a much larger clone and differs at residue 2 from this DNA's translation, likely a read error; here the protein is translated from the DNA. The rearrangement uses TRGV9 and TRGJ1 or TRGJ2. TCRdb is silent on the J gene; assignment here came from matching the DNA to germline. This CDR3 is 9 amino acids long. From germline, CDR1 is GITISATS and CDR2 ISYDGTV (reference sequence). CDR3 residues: CTLSYKKLF. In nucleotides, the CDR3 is TGTACCTTGTCCTATAAGAAACTCTTT.

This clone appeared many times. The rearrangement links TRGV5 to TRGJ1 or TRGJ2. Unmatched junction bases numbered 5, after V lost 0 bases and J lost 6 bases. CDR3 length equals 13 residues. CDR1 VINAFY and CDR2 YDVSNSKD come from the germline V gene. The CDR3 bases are TGTGCCACCTGGGACAGGCACGGTTATAAGAAACTCTTT. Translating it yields CATWDRHGYKKLF.

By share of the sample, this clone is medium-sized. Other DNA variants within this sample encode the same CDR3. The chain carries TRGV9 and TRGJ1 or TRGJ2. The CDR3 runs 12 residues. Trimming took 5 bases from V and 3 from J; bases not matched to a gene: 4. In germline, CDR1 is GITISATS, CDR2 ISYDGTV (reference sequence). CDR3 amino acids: CALWAFYYKKLF. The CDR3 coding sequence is TGTGCCTTGTGGGCCTTTTATTATAAGAAACTCTTT.

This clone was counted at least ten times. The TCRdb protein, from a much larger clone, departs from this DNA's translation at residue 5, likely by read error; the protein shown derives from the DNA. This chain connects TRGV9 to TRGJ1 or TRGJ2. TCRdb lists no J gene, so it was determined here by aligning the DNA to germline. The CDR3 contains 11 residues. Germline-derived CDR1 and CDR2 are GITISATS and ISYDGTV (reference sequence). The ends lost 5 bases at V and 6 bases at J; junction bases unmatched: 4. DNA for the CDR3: TGTGCCTTGTGGGGACCTTATAAGAAACTCTTT. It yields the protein CALWGPYKKLF.

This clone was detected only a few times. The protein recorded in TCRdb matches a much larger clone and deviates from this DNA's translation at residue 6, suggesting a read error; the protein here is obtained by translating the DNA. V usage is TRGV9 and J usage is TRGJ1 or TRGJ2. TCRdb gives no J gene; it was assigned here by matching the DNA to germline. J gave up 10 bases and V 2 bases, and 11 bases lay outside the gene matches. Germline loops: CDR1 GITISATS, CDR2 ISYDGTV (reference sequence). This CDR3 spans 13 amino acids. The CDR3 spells CALWEAGFRKKLF. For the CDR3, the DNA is TGTGCCTTGTGGGAGGCGGGGTTTAGGAAGAAACTCTTT.